These 30 T cell receptor beta chains came from one sample sequenced in a study of cytomegalovirus exposure and HLA in healthy donors. PCR employed 60 Vbeta and 13 Jbeta primers. Generated by immunoSEQ multiplex PCR, the TCRdb table keeps only in-frame clones and is missing some. The sample includes about 43,000 clones, roughly 63% of them seen just once. Material: PBMCs. These receptor sequences come from a man in his 60s in good health and CMV-seropositive.

This clone showed up just a few times. The chain couples TRBV18 to TRBJ2-3; 8 bases are a match to TRBD2. CDR3 size: 18 residues. V trimming: 3 bases; J trimming: 4 bases; junction bases outside the gene matches: 15. Germline CDR1 KGHSH, CDR2 LQKENI. The CDR3 sequence: CASSPGTSGAAPPDTQYF. CDR3 bases: TGTGCCAGCTCACCTGGAACTAGCGGAGCTGCCCCACCAGATACGCAGTATTTT.

The rearrangement links TRBV19 to TRBJ2-5, with D maybe TRBD2 (5 bases). CDR3 length: 16 residues. Trimming took off 9 bases at V and 2 bases at J, with 22 bases between the two ends. CDR1 LNHDA and CDR2 SQIVND come from the germline V gene (reference sequence). The CDR3 protein is CASTKAAGRRQETQYF. The CDR3 DNA reads TGTGCCAGCACAAAAGCCGCGGGCAGACGGCAAGAGACCCAGTACTTC.

This chain joins TRBV30 and TRBJ2-7; possible D gene TRBD1, 5 bases. The V gene's germline CDR1 is GTSNPN and CDR2 SVGIG (reference sequence). The CDR3 consists of 11 residues. The V and J ends lost 3 bases and 2 bases respectively, with 5 bases between them. The DNA of the CDR3 is TGTGCCTGGAGGGACACCTACGAGCAGTACTTC. Amino acid sequence: CAWRDTYEQYF.

This clone appeared a few times. The chain carries TRBV18 and TRBJ2-3, with a possible D match to TRBD2 (6 bases). The V end was cut by 2 bases, the J end by 0 bases, with 12 bases between. Germline V gene lookup returns CDR1 KGHSH and CDR2 LQKENI. CDR3 length: 16 residues. The CDR3 protein is CASSPWNSGSTDTQYF. The CDR3 nucleotides are TGTGCCAGCTCACCATGGAATAGCGGTAGCACAGATACGCAGTATTTT.

The chain combines TRBV27 with TRBJ1-2; maybe TRBD1 (5 bases). The CDR3 extends over 16 amino acids. Between the trimmed V and J ends, which lost 6 bases and 0 bases, there was a span of 17 bases. CDR1 MNHEY and CDR2 SMNVEV come from the germline V gene (reference sequence). The CDR3 region has the DNA TGTGCCAGCAGATGGGGAACAGGTCGAGCTAACTATGGCTACACCTTC. Translating gives CASRWGTGRANYGYTF.

The genes are TRBV4-1 and TRBJ1-4; D call uncertain. Trimming removed 5 bases from V and 6 bases from J, with 16 bases in between. The CDR3 extends over 15 amino acids. Per germline, CDR1 MGHRA and CDR2 YSYEKL. CDR3 DNA: TGCGCCAGCAGCTGGACGGGTCGGGAAGATGAAAAACTGTTTTTT. Translating it yields CASSWTGREDEKLFF.

This chain connects TRBV4-2 to TRBJ2-7, with 8 bases matching TRBD2. Germline values: CDR1 LGHNA, CDR2 YNFKEQ. Losses at the gene ends were 0 bases for V and 3 bases for J; bases not matched to a gene: 7. This CDR3 is 16 amino acids long. CDR3 in amino acids: CASSQDNGRASYEQYF. DNA for the CDR3: TGTGCCAGCAGCCAAGATAACGGGAGGGCCAGCTACGAGCAGTACTTC.

This clone was recorded a few times. V is TRBV7-2 and J is TRBJ1-3; a possible D gene is TRBD1 (6 bases). The CDR3 contains 16 residues. V gave up 2 bases and J gave up 3 bases, with 14 bases separating them. The germline CDR1 and CDR2 sequences are SGHTA and FQGNSA. The CDR3 sequence is CASSLMGHGGGNTIYF. Written as DNA, the CDR3 is TGTGCCAGCAGCTTAATGGGACACGGAGGTGGAAACACCATATATTTT.

V and J are TRBV11-2 and TRBJ2-3; 9 bases agree with TRBD2. CDR1 is SGHAT and CDR2 is FQNNGV in the germline V gene. This CDR3 is 14 amino acids long. After removal of 10 bases from V and 7 bases from J, the junction contained 12 bases not matched to a gene. The CDR3 DNA sequence: TGTGCCACCTCGTCGCGGGAGGGCCAATATACGCAGTATTTT. Protein product: CATSSREGQYTQYF.

This clone occurred once. This rearrangement joins TRBV19 to TRBJ2-1; tentative D call: TRBD1 (7 bases). This CDR3 is 12 amino acids long. The V gene lost 6 bases and the J gene lost 7 bases, with 10 bases spanning the gap. Germline CDR1 LNHDA, CDR2 SQIVND (reference sequence). The CDR3 sequence is CASSPGGNEQFF. The CDR3 DNA is TGTGCCAGTAGCCCAGGGGGGAATGAGCAGTTCTTC.

The J gene is TRBJ1-1, the V gene TRBV5-5, with D maybe TRBD1 (5 bases). This CDR3 region has 15 residues. CDR1 SGHKS and CDR2 YYEKEE come from the germline V gene (reference sequence). The V and J ends lost 5 bases and 1 base respectively, with 15 bases between them. CDR3 DNA: TGTGCCAGCAGGCGTCCTAGTCAGGGGAACACTGAAGCTTTCTTT. Its protein is CASRRPSQGNTEAFF.

The gene calls are TRBV7-3 and TRBJ2-1; a weak D match, TRBD2 (6 bases). Germline assignment: CDR1 SGHTA and CDR2 FQGTGA. V was cut by 5 bases and J by 10 bases, with 18 bases left in between. The CDR3 is 14 amino acids. The CDR3 DNA reads as TGTGCCAGCAGCCCGAGTACATACGGAGGGGAGCAGTTCTTC. Its protein is CASSPSTYGGEQFF. Variable domain in full (rest from reference TRBV7-3 and TRBJ2-1): GAGVSQTPSNKVTEKGKYVELRCDPISGHTALYWYRQSLGQGPEFLIYFQGTGAADDSGLPNDRFFAVRPEGSVSTLKIQRTERGDSAVYLCASSPSTYGGEQFFGPGTRLTVL.

The chain links TRBV5-8 to TRBJ1-2, with a possible D match to TRBD1 (6 bases). The CDR3 is 15 amino acids. The ends were cut back, 0 bases at V and 4 bases at J, with 13 bases in the middle. Germline loops: CDR1 SGHTS, CDR2 YDEGEE. DNA for the CDR3: TGTGCCAGCAGCTTGGATTGGGGGCAGGGCTATGGCTACACCTTC. Translated: CASSLDWGQGYGYTF.

The V gene is TRBV5-1, the J gene TRBJ2-7; 11 nucleotides match TRBD2. Trimming took 4 bases from V and 4 from J; bases not matched to a gene: 10. Germline lookup yields CDR1 SGHRS and CDR2 YFSETQ. This CDR3 region has 16 residues. CDR3 nucleotide sequence: TGCGCCAGCAGCCCTTCCGGGACTAGCGGCGGTTACGAGCAGTACTTC. Translating it yields CASSPSGTSGGYEQYF. Looking up the rest from reference TRBV5-1 and TRBJ2-7 gives the full variable domain: KAGVTQTPRYLIKTRGQQVTLSCSPISGHRSVSWYQQTPGQGLQFLFEYFSETQRNKGNFPGRFSGRQFSNSRSEMNVSTLELGDSALYLCASSPSGTSGGYEQYFGPGTRLTVT.

The chain recombines TRBV5-6 with TRBJ2-1; 8 bases line up with TRBD2. Unmatched junction bases numbered 9, after V lost 2 bases and J lost 5 bases. The germline gives CDR1 SGHDT, CDR2 YYEEEE. The length of the CDR3 is 16 residues. CDR3 residues: CASSLDPREVNNEQFF. CDR3 nucleotides: TGTGCCAGCAGCTTAGACCCGCGGGAGGTAAACAATGAGCAGTTCTTC. Looking up the rest from reference TRBV5-6 and TRBJ2-1 gives the full variable domain: DAGVTQSPTHLIKTRGQQVTLRCSPKSGHDTVSWYQQALGQGPQFIFQYYEEEERQRGNFPDRFSGHQFPNYSSELNVNALLLGDSALYLCASSLDPREVNNEQFFGPGTRLTVL.

Only one count was recorded for this clone. The chain combines TRBV9 with TRBJ2-1; 9 positions agree with TRBD1. Trimming removed 0 bases from V and 2 bases from J; junction bases left unmatched: 9. The CDR3 runs to 18 residues. Germline assignment: CDR1 SGDLS and CDR2 YYNGEE. The CDR3 nucleotides read TGTGCCAGCAGCGTAGGGAGTGGGGGGACAGGGCCCTACAATGAGCAGTTCTTC. Residues: CASSVGSGGTGPYNEQFF.

The V gene is TRBV2, the J gene TRBJ2-4, with D possibly being TRBD1 (5 bases). The CDR3 is 12 amino acids. Deletions cut 6 bases from V and 6 bases from J, with 9 bases between. CDR1 is SNHLY and CDR2 is FYNNEI in the germline V gene. The CDR3: CASRTELNIQYF. As DNA, the CDR3 is TGTGCCAGCAGGACAGAGCTAAACATTCAGTACTTC.

This clone has more than one count but fewer than ten. The chain recombines TRBV19 with TRBJ2-1; D uncertain. Trimming cost V 3 bases and J 8 bases, with 8 bases left between them. The CDR3 is 12 residues long. Germline assignment: CDR1 LNHDA and CDR2 SQIVND (reference sequence). CDR3 coding DNA: TGTGCCAGTAGTATCCCCGGGTATGAGCAGTTCTTC. Translation gives CASSIPGYEQFF.

A single count supports this clone. The chain uses TRBV4-1 and TRBJ2-7; 13 bases match TRBD2. The CDR3 spans 16 residues. The junction had 6 bases not matched to a gene; V was cut back by 2 bases and J by 5 bases. Germline CDR1 and CDR2: MGHRA and YSYEKL. This CDR3 is CASSQPTSGRAHEQYF. DNA of the CDR3: TGCGCCAGCAGCCAACCTACTAGCGGGAGGGCCCACGAGCAGTACTTC.

The DNA of the CDR3 is TGTGCCAGCACCGAAGTCTGGGCGTCGAACACCGGGGAGCTGTTTTTT. It is translated as CASTEVWASNTGELFF. V is TRBV5-6 and J is TRBJ2-2; D unresolved. Germline assignment: CDR1 SGHDT and CDR2 YYEEEE. V was shortened by 6 bases and J by 0 bases, with 15 bases between the two germline ends. The length of the CDR3 is 16 residues.

The chain is built from TRBV5-1 and TRBJ2-7; 9 bases match TRBD2. Germline assignment: CDR1 SGHRS and CDR2 YFSETQ. The V gene end was trimmed by 0 bases and the J gene end by 1 base; junction bases not matched to a gene: 11. The length of the CDR3 is 18 residues. CDR3 sequence (DNA): TGCGCCAGCAGCTTGGGCCCGGGACTAGCAACGGGGTCCTACGAGCAGTACTTC. Amino acid sequence: CASSLGPGLATGSYEQYF.

V gene TRBV6-8 combines with J gene TRBJ2-3; D remains ambiguous. The CDR3 totals 15 residues. Trimming left V 7 bases short and J 4 bases short, with 18 bases between. Germline V lookup: CDR1 MNHGY, CDR2 SAAAGT. CDR3 protein: CASTPRRGAADTQYF. For the CDR3, the DNA is TGTGCCAGCACCCCTCGGCGCGGCGCCGCAGATACGCAGTATTTT.

The chain links TRBV7-9 to TRBJ2-3; D might be TRBD2 (5 bases). V lost 1 base, J lost 0 bases, and 8 bases lay in between. The CDR3 has 15 amino acids. Germline CDR1 is SEHNR and CDR2 is FQNEAQ (reference sequence). The CDR3 DNA reads TGTGCCAGCAGCTTAGGAGGGTGGAGCACAGATACGCAGTATTTT. Protein sequence: CASSLGGWSTDTQYF. Supplemented by reference TRBV7-9 and TRBJ2-3, the full variable domain reads DTGVSQNPRHKITKRGQNVTFRCDPISEHNRLYWYRQTLGQGPEFLTYFQNEAQLEKSRLLSDRFSAERPKGSFSTLEIQRTEQGDSAMYLCASSLGGWSTDTQYFGPGTRLTVL.

The gene calls are TRBV30 and TRBJ1-4; the match to TRBD1 covers 10 bases. Germline V gene sequence: CDR1 GTSNPN, CDR2 SVGIG (reference sequence). J was trimmed by 8 bases and V by 0 bases; bases with no gene match: 3. This CDR3 comprises 14 residues. CDR3 nucleotide sequence: TGTGCCTGGAGTGTAGGGACAGGGGAAGAAAAACTGTTTTTT. Translated: CAWSVGTGEEKLFF.

Of note for this clone: Other nucleotide sequences from this sample produce the same CDR3. V is TRBV30 and J is TRBJ2-2; D is possibly TRBD1 (6 bases). The CDR3 is 14 amino acids. Germline V CDR1 and CDR2: GTSNPN, SVGIG (reference sequence). V lost 4 bases and J 5 bases, leaving 14 bases between the germline ends. CDR3 sequence: CAWTTTGLTGELFF. The CDR3 nucleotides read TGTGCCTGGACAACTACAGGGTTAACCGGGGAGCTGTTTTTT.

V gene TRBV6-6 combines with J gene TRBJ2-7, with 8 bases fitting TRBD2. CDR3 length: 12 amino acids. CDR1 MNHNY and CDR2 SVGAGI come from the germline V gene (reference sequence). V lost 11 bases and J lost 5; bases outside the gene matches: 8. In DNA form, the CDR3 reads TGTGCCTCGGGGGGGGCAGCGGACGAGCAGTACTTC. Translated: CASGGAADEQYF.

The gene calls are TRBV20-1 and TRBJ2-7; D is unresolved. CDR1 is DFQATT, CDR2 SNEGSKA, per germline (reference sequence). The CDR3 runs to 10 residues. Trimming removed 5 bases at V and 7 bases at J, with 9 bases between. CDR3 in DNA: TGCAGTGCTGTGAAGAGTGAGCAGTACTTC. The encoded protein is CSAVKSEQYF.

V gene TRBV19 combines with J gene TRBJ2-3; TRBD2 matches 12 bases. Trimming took 4 bases from V and 4 from J; bases not matched to a gene: 12. Germline V CDR1 and CDR2: LNHDA, SQIVND (reference sequence). There are 18 residues in the CDR3. The CDR3 DNA is TGTGCCAGTAGTAAGACTAGCGGGAGAACGGGGGGGGCAGATACGCAGTATTTT. Translation: CASSKTSGRTGGADTQYF.

The chain recombines TRBV25-1 with TRBJ1-1, with 7 bases fitting TRBD1. The CDR3 spans 15 residues. In germline, CDR1 is MGHDK, CDR2 SYGVNS. V lost 5 bases, J lost 0 bases, and 6 bases stayed unmatched. The CDR3: CASSPRDRVNTEAFF. CDR3 DNA: TGTGCCAGCAGTCCCCGGGACAGAGTGAACACTGAAGCTTTCTTT.

This chain connects TRBV6-1 to TRBJ1-5; D is uncertain. Trimming pared 0 bases from V and 11 bases from J, leaving 11 bases between. CDR1 and CDR2 from the germline V gene are MNHNS and SASEGT. The CDR3 totals 13 residues. Written as DNA, the CDR3 is TGTGCCAGCAGTGAAGCTGGGAGAGGGACCCAGCATTTT. It is translated as CASSEAGRGTQHF.